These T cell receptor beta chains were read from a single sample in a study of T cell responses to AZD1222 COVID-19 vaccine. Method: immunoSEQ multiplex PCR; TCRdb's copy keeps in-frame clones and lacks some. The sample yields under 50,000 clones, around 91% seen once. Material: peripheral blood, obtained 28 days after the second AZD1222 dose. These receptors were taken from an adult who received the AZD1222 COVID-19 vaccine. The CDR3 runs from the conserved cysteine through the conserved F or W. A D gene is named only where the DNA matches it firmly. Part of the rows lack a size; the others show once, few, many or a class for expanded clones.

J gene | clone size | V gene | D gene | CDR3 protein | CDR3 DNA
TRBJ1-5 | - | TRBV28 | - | CASSLAGQPQHF | TGTGCCAGCAGTTTGGCTGGTCAGCCCCAGCATTTT
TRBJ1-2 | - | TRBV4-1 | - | CASSQEGRIYGYTF | TGCGCCAGCAGCCAAGAAGGTAGAATCTATGGCTACACCTTC
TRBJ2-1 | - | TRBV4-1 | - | CASSQPSGRGLNEQFF | TGCGCCAGCAGCCAGCCCTCTGGGCGGGGTCTCAATGAGCAGTTCTTC
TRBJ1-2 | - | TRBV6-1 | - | CASSENYGYTF | TGTGCCAGCAGTGAGAACTATGGCTACACCTTC
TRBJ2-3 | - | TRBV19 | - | CASSMSPDTQYF | TGTGCCAGTAGTATGAGCCCAGATACGCAGTATTTT
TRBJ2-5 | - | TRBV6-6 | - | CASRHRVNSGETQYF | TGTGCCAGCAGGCACCGGGTTAACAGCGGAGAGACCCAGTACTTC
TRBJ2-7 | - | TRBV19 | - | CASSPNAADEQYF | TGTGCCAGTAGTCCCAACGCGGCAGACGAGCAGTACTTC
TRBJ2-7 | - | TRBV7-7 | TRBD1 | CASSSGTGSYEQYF | TGTGCCAGCAGCTCCGGGACAGGGTCCTACGAGCAGTACTTC
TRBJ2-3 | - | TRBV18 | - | CASSPESLSGALTDTQYF | TGTGCCAGCTCACCAGAATCCCTTTCGGGGGCCCTCACAGATACGCAGTATTTT
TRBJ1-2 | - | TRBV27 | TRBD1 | CASSSLTGVGYTF | TGTGCCAGCAGTTCTCTAACAGGGGTTGGCTACACCTTC
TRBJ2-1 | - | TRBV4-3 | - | CASSQMAIGRDSYNEQFF | TGCGCCAGCAGCCAAATGGCGATCGGCCGTGACTCCTACAATGAGCAGTTCTTC
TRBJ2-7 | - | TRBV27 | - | CASSLSPPYEQYF | TGTGCCAGCAGTTTGTCCCCCCCCTACGAGCAGTACTTC
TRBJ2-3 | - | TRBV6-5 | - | CASFTTGRTDTQYF | TGTGCCAGCTTTACGACGGGCCGCACAGATACGCAGTATTTT
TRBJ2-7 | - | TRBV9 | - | CASSVEAGSYEQYF | TGTGCCAGCAGCGTAGAGGCGGGGTCCTACGAGCAGTACTTC
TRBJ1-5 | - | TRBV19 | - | CASSISGQGHGNQPQHF | TGTGCCAGTAGTATCTCAGGGCAGGGGCACGGCAATCAGCCCCAGCATTTT
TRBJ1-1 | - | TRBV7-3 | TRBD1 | CASNIPRTGDTEAFF | TGTGCCAGCAACATTCCCCGGACAGGGGACACTGAAGCTTTCTTT
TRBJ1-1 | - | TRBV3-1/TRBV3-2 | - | CASSQLWAGTEAFF | TGTGCCAGCAGCCAATTGTGGGCAGGCACTGAAGCTTTCTTT
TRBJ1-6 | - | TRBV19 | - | CASGRLWDGNSPLHF | TGTGCCAGTGGACGGTTGTGGGATGGGAATTCACCCCTCCACTTT
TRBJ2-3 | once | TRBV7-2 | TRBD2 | CASGVLAGGADTQYF | TGTGCCAGCGGCGTACTAGCGGGAGGGGCAGATACGCAGTATTTT
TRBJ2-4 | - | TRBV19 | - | CASSIGNGNIQYF | TGTGCCAGTAGTATAGGGAATGGCAACATTCAGTACTTC
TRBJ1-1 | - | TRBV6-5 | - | CASSSTEAFF | TGTGCCAGTAGCAGCACTGAAGCTTTCTTT
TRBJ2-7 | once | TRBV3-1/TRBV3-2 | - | CASSPQQGSGEQYF | TGTGCCAGCAGCCCTCAACAGGGATCGGGAGAGCAGTACTTC
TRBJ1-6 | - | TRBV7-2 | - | CASTPRNGGPSNSPLHF | TGTGCCAGCACCCCCAGGAATGGGGGGCCTTCTAATTCACCCCTCCACTTT
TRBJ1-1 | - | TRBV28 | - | CASRIGYGGDTEAFF | TGTGCCAGCAGGATAGGGTATGGGGGGGACACTGAAGCTTTCTTT
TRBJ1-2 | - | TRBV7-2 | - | CASSANRDNYGYTF | TGTGCCAGCAGCGCAAACAGGGATAACTATGGCTACACCTTC
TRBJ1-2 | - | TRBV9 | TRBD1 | CASSGQVLWGYTF | TGTGCCAGCAGTGGACAGGTTCTCTGGGGCTACACCTTC
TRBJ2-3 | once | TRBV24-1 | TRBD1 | CATSSGQGAPDTQYF | TGTGCCACCAGTTCAGGACAGGGGGCGCCGGATACGCAGTATTTT
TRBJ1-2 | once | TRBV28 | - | CASSFQGSYGYTF | TGTGCCAGCAGTTTCCAGGGATCCTATGGCTACACCTTC
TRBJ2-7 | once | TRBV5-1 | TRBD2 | CASSLGGLAGTTSYEQYF | TGCGCCAGCAGCTTGGGGGGACTAGCGGGGACCACCTCCTACGAGCAGTACTTC
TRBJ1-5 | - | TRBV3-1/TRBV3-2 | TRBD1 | CASSLQGEYQPQHF | TGTGCCAGCAGCCTACAGGGGGAATATCAGCCCCAGCATTTT
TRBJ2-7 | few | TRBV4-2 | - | CASSPDRDGGYEQYF | TGTGCCAGCAGCCCCGACCGGGACGGCGGCTACGAGCAGTACTTC
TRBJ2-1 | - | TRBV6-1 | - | CASSESLTGSDEQFF | TGTGCCAGCAGTGAAAGTCTGACAGGCTCCGATGAGCAGTTCTTC
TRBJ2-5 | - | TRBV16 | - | CASSHTGTRQETQYF | TGTGCCAGCAGCCACACAGGGACGAGACAAGAGACCCAGTACTTC
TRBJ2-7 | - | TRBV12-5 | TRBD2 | CASGPPGTMSGPYEQYF | TGTGCTAGTGGTCCCCCGGGGACTATGTCAGGGCCCTACGAGCAGTACTTC
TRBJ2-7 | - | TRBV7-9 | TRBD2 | CASSSSGRSYEQYF | TGTGCCAGCAGTTCGAGCGGGAGAAGCTACGAGCAGTACTTC
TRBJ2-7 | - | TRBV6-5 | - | CASIRQGGTYEQYF | TGTGCCAGCATCCGGCAGGGGGGCACCTACGAGCAGTACTTC
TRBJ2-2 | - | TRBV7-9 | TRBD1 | CASGDRGREGGELFF | TGTGCCAGCGGAGACAGGGGGCGAGAGGGCGGGGAGCTGTTTTTT
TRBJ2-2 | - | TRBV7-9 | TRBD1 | CASSRTGGWTGELFF | TGTGCCAGCAGCCGGACAGGGGGCTGGACCGGGGAGCTGTTTTTT
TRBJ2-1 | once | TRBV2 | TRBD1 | CASSMGTGGEQFF | TGTGCCAGCAGTATGGGGACAGGGGGGGAGCAGTTCTTC
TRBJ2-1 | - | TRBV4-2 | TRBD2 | CASSQEGPAGGPSNEQFF | TGTGCCAGCAGCCAAGAGGGCCCAGCGGGAGGGCCTTCCAATGAGCAGTTCTTC
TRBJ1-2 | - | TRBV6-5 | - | CASTLGFGANYGYTF | TGTGCCAGCACTCTAGGGTTCGGAGCTAACTATGGCTACACCTTC
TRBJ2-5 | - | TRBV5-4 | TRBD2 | CASSPGGAGDQETQYF | TGTGCCAGCAGCCCCGGGGGTGCGGGAGATCAAGAGACCCAGTACTTC
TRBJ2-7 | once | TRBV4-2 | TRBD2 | CASSQDFSSGSYEQYF | TGTGCCAGCAGCCAAGATTTTTCTAGCGGCTCCTACGAGCAGTACTTC
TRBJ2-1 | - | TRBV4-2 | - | CASSQDGLSPYNEQFF | TGTGCCAGCAGCCAAGATGGTCTGAGCCCCTACAATGAGCAGTTCTTC
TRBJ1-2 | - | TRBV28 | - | CASSLSQPGGYTF | TGTGCCAGCAGTTTATCACAGCCTGGGGGCTACACCTTC
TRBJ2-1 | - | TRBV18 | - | CASGGTYNEQFF | TGTGCCAGCGGTGGGACCTACAATGAGCAGTTCTTC
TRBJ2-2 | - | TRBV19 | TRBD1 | CASSMGGQGNTGELFF | TGTGCCAGTAGTATGGGGGGACAGGGGAACACCGGGGAGCTGTTTTTT
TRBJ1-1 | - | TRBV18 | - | CASSPKQRGEAFF | TGTGCCAGCTCACCTAAGCAAAGGGGGGAAGCTTTCTTT
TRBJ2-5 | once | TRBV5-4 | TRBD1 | CASSQGQTNSETQYF | TGTGCCAGCAGCCAGGGACAGACTAATTCAGAGACCCAGTACTTC
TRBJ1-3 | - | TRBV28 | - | CARFMDGYSGNTIYF | TGTGCCAGGTTTATGGACGGCTACTCTGGAAACACCATATATTTT
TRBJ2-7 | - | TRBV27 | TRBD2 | CASSPGTSGRPLIRGEQYF | TGTGCCAGCAGTCCCGGGACTAGCGGGAGGCCCCTAATCCGGGGCGAGCAGTACTTC
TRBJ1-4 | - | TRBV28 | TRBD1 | CASSLDRGSTNEKLFF | TGTGCCAGCAGCCTCGACAGGGGGTCTACTAATGAAAAACTGTTTTTT